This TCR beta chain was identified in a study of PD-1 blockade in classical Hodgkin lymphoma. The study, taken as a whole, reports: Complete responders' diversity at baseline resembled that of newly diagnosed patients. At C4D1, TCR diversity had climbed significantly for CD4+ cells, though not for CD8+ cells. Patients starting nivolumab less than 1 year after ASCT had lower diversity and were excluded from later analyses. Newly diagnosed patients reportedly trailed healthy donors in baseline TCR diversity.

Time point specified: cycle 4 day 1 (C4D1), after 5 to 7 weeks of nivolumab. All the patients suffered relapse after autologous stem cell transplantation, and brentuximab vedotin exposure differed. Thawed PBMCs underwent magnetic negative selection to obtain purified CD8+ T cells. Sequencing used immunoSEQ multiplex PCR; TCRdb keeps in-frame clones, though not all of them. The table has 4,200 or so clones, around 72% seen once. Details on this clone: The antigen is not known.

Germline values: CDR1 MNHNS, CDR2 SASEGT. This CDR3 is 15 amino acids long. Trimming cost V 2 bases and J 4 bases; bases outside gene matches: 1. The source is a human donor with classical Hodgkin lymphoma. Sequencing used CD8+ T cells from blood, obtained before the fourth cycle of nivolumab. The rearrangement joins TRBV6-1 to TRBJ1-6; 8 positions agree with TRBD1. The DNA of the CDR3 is TGTGCCAGCAGTGAACAGGGGGCTTATAATTCACCCCTCCACTTT. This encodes CASSEQGAYNSPLHF.